This T cell receptor (beta chain) was recorded in a study of spatial heterogeneity in lung cancer. Study background: There were, on average, more than eight raw-read appearances for each unique TCR and UMI combination. The study's findings and limits: There were more appearances of ubiquitous expanded tumor TCRs in blood at resection than at follow-up.

From germline, CDR1 is LNHDA and CDR2 SQIVND (reference sequence). CDR3 size: 15 residues. Trimming cost V 6 bases and J 6 bases, with 17 bases left between them. Concerning this clonotype: As yet, its antigen is unknown.

On each TCR cDNA molecule, a unique molecular identifier was present. MiXCR was run by TCRdb on the 5' RACE reads, yielding one entry per CDR3 protein. Among more than 10,000 distinct CDR3 sequences, roughly 15% were seen once, and the ten largest hold 37%. Time point reported: sample taken at primary tumor resection. From tumor, nontumor lung or frozen PBMC, whole RNA was taken unsorted for sequencing. A total of approximately 70 untreated early-stage non-small cell lung cancer patients served as donors. The J gene is TRBJ1-4, the V gene TRBV19, with D possibly TRBD1 on 6 matching bases. The origin of this receptor is a male donor with early-stage non-small cell lung cancer. Material: PBMCs, obtained at surgery. As DNA, the CDR3 is TGTGCCAGTAGCCCCGGGACATTTCTAGATGAAAAACTGTTTTTT. Amino acid sequence: CASSPGTFLDEKLFF.